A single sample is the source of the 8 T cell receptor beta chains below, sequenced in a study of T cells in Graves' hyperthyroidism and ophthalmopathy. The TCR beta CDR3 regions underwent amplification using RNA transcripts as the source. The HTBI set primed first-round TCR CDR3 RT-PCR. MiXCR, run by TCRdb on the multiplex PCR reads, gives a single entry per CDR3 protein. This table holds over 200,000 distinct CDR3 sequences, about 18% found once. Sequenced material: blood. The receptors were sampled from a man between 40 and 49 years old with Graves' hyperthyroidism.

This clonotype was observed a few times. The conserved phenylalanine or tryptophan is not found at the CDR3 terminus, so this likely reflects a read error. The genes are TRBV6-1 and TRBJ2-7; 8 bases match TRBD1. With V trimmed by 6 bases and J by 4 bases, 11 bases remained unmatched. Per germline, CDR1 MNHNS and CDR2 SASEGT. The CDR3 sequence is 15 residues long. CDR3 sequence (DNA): TGTGCCAGCAGCGGACTCAGGGGGCCAACTTACGAGCAGTACCTC. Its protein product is CASSGLRGPTYEQYL.

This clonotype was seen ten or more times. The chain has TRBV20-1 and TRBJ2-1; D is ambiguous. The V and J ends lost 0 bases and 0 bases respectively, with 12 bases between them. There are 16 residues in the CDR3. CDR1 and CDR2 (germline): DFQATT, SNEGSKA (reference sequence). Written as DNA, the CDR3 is TGCAGTGCTAGAGATCCGAGGCCGAGCTCCTACAATGAGCAGTTCTTC. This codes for CSARDPRPSSYNEQFF.

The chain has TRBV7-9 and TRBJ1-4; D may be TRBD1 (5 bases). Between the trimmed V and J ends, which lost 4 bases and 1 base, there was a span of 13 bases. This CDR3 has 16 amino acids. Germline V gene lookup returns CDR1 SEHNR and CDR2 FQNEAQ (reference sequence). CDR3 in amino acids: CASSSGVGVTNEKLFF. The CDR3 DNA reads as TGTGCCAGCAGCTCCGGGGTGGGGGTAACTAATGAAAAACTGTTTTTT.

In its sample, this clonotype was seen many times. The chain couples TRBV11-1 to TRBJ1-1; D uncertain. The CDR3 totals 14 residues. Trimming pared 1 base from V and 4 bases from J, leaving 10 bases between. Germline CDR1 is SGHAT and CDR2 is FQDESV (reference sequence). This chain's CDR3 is CASSLEPGRTEAFF. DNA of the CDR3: TGTGCCAGCAGCTTAGAGCCGGGCCGCACTGAAGCTTTCTTT.

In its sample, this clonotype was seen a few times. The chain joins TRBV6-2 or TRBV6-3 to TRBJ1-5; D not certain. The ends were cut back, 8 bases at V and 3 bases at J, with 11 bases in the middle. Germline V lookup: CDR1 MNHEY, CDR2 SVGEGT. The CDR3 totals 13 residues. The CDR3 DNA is TGTGCCAGCGCGAGACGGATCAATCAGCCCCAGCATTTT. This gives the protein CASARRINQPQHF.

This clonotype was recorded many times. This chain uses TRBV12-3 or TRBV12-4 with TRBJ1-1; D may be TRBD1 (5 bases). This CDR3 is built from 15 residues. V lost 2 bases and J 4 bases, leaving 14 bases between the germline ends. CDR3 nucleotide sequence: TGTGCCAGCAGTTTAATGGGGCAGGGTGGCACTGAAGCTTTCTTT. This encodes CASSLMGQGGTEAFF.

DNA of the CDR3: TGTGCCAGCAGCTACGCGGTGGGCCGGGAGACCCAGTACTTC. This encodes CASSYAVGRETQYF. The rearrangement links TRBV6-2 or TRBV6-3 to TRBJ2-5; no clear D gene. Trimming removed 6 bases from V and 5 bases from J, with 16 bases in between. The length of the CDR3 is 14 residues. CDR1 MNHEY and CDR2 SVGEGT come from the germline V gene.

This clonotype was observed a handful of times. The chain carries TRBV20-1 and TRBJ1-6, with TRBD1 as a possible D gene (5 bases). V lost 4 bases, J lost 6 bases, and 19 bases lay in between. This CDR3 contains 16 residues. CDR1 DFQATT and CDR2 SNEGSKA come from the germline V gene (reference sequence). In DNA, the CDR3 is TGCAGTGCTAAGAGCGCGGGGCAGGTTTTTAATTCACCCCTCCACTTT. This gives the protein CSAKSAGQVFNSPLHF.